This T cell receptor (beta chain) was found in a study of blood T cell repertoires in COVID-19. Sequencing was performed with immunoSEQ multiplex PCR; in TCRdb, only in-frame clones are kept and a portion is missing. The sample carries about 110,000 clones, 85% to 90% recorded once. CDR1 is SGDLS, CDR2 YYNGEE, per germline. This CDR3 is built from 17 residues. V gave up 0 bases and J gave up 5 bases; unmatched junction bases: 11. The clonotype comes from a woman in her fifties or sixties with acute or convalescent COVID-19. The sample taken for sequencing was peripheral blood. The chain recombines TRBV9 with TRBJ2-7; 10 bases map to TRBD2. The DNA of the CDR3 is TGTGCCAGCAGCGTAGGCCTTCTTAGCGGGGGGATCAACGAGCAGTACTTC. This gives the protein CASSVGLLSGGINEQYF.